This T cell receptor (beta chain) was obtained from a study of shared clonotypes between healthy human individuals. The naive CD8 fraction comprised CD45RO-negative cells positively selected for CCR7 and excluded terminally differentiated effector memory CD45RA+ cells. The protocol was immunoSEQ multiplex PCR, while the TCRdb copy is restricted to in-frame clones and leaves out a portion. Of millions of clones in the sample, about 95% were seen once. Germline CDR1 is SEHNR and CDR2 is FQNEAQ (reference sequence). CDR3 length: 13 amino acids. The V gene lost 2 bases and the J gene lost 7 bases, with 8 bases spanning the gap. On this clone itself: What it binds is unknown.

Notes on the study in general: Naive subsets typically showed greater estimated richness than memory subsets.

Sequencing was done on a sample of naive CD8+ T cells sorted from blood. The chain employs TRBV7-9 and TRBJ2-2; the D is unclear. The receptor was derived from a man aged 18-30 years in good health. The CDR3 here is CASSLFLIGELFF. The CDR3, as DNA: TGTGCCAGCAGCTTATTTCTCATCGGGGAGCTGTTTTTT.